Following are 18 T cell receptor beta chains from one sample sequenced in a study of early T cells in non-severe SARS-CoV-2 infection. TCRdb analysed the 5' RACE reads with MiXCR anew, one entry per CDR3 protein. The sample comprises some 87,000 distinct CDR3 sequences, over 10% of which are singletons, and 1.1% rests with the top ten. The sequenced sample was whole blood. These receptors were collected from an adult who was a healthcare worker with PCR-confirmed SARS-CoV-2 infection or an uninfected control (not recorded which).

This clonotype was found many times. The V and J genes are TRBV18 and TRBJ1-1, with D uncertain. Trimming removed 4 bases at V and 4 bases at J, with 7 bases between. Germline V gene sequence: CDR1 KGHSH, CDR2 LQKENI. The CDR3 is 12 residues long. The CDR3 DNA is TGTGCCAGCTCACGGGGAACCACTGAAGCTTTCTTT. As protein: CASSRGTTEAFF.

V gene TRBV18 combines with J gene TRBJ1-4; no clear D gene. Germline CDR1 and CDR2: KGHSH and LQKENI. V was shortened by 10 bases and J by 5 bases, with 14 bases between the two germline ends. The length of the CDR3 is 13 residues. The CDR3 sequence is CATTRAGNEKLFF. The CDR3 DNA sequence: TGTGCCACCACCCGCGCGGGGAATGAAAAACTGTTTTTT.

This clonotype was seen repeatedly, ten times or more. DNA for the CDR3: TGCAGTGCTACACACACGGCAGGGACCGGACAGCCCCAGCATTTT. Translating it yields CSATHTAGTGQPQHF. The gene calls are TRBV20-1 and TRBJ1-5; D possibly corresponds to TRBD1 (5 bases). CDR3 length: 15 residues. The germline V and J ends were trimmed by 4 bases and 7 bases, with 20 bases remaining between them. Germline values: CDR1 DFQATT, CDR2 SNEGSKA (reference sequence).

The chain links TRBV5-1 to TRBJ2-1; no firm D call. CDR1 SGHRS and CDR2 YFSETQ come from the germline V gene. V shed 4 bases and J shed 6 bases, with 11 bases lying between them. This CDR3 contains 13 residues. CDR3 sequence reads: CASSVTGPNEQFF. The CDR3 DNA is TGCGCCAGCAGCGTTACTGGACCCAATGAGCAGTTCTTC.

This clonotype was counted between two and nine times. This chain connects TRBV7-8 to TRBJ2-7, with unresolved D. V lost 1 base to trimming and J lost 5 bases, with 6 bases between them. The CDR3 has 12 amino acids. Germline CDR1 reads SGHVS; CDR2 reads FQNEAQ. DNA of the CDR3: TGTGCCAGCAGCTTAGTCCGACACGAGCAGTACTTC. Amino acids: CASSLVRHEQYF.

The chain carries TRBV18 and TRBJ2-7; D is ambiguous. Germline V lookup: CDR1 KGHSH, CDR2 LQKENI. The V end lost 3 bases, the J end lost 4 bases, and 7 bases lay between the germline ends. This CDR3 contains 12 residues. CDR3 in DNA: TGTGCCAGCTCACCTCCGAGGTACGAGCAGTACTTC. Translating it yields CASSPPRYEQYF. The full variable domain, its missing parts supplied by reference TRBV18 and TRBJ2-7, is NAGVMQNPRHLVRRRGQEARLRCSPMKGHSHVYWYRQLPEEGLKFMVYLQKENIIDESGMPKERFSAEFPKEGPSILRIQQVVRGDSAAYFCASSPPRYEQYFGPGTRLTVT.

In DNA, the CDR3 is TGTGCCAGCAGTTTTCACCTGGCCCCCGGAGGTGAGCAGTTCTTC. Protein product: CASSFHLAPGGEQFF. This chain connects TRBV12-3 or TRBV12-4 to TRBJ2-1; possible D gene TRBD2, 5 bases. This CDR3 is built from 15 residues. Deletions cut 3 bases from V and 9 bases from J, with 18 bases between.

This clonotype was observed many times. The gene calls are TRBV6-5 and TRBJ2-1; 12 bases map to TRBD2. Germline CDR1 and CDR2: MNHEY and SVGAGI. V was clipped by 6 bases and J by 12 bases; unmatched bases: 12. The CDR3 runs 15 residues. CDR3: CASSLAPSGRARQFF. CDR3 nucleotide sequence: TGTGCCAGCAGCCTTGCCCCTAGCGGGAGGGCCCGGCAGTTCTTC.

In its sample, this clonotype was seen many times. The chain links TRBV12-3 or TRBV12-4 to TRBJ2-7; perhaps TRBD2 as D (5 bases). V gave up 5 bases and J gave up 2 bases, with 7 bases separating them. The CDR3 consists of 12 residues. This chain's CDR3 is CASSAGTYEQYF. CDR3 DNA sequence: TGTGCCAGCAGTGCCGGGACCTACGAGCAGTACTTC.

This clonotype was observed at least ten times. The chain links TRBV12-3 or TRBV12-4 to TRBJ2-7; 7 bases align to TRBD1. V was clipped by 7 bases and J by 2 bases; unmatched bases: 8. CDR3 length: 14 residues. CDR3 DNA sequence: TGTGCCAGCACAAGGTCAGGGGGAGCCTACGAGCAGTACTTC. This encodes CASTRSGGAYEQYF.

Details on this clonotype: A much larger clonotype is one base distant, so this may be a read error. No DNA is shown, since the ends of the CDR3 on it are uncertain; the CDR3 is the one TCRdb lists. The gene calls are TRBV7-2 and TRBJ2-1; TRBD1, the D gene given by the table, was not confirmed from the DNA. The CDR3 adds up to 15 amino acids, both ends counted. In germline, CDR1 is SGHTA, CDR2 FQGNSA. The CDR3 sequence is CASSVGQGSYNEQIF.

The genes are TRBV6-1 and TRBJ1-1, with a tentative D call TRBD1 (5 bases). Germline V CDR1 and CDR2: MNHNS, SASEGT. This CDR3 region has 12 residues. V lost 0 bases to trimming and J lost 8 bases, with 7 bases between them. CDR3: CASSEAGVEAFF. As DNA, the CDR3 is TGTGCCAGCAGTGAAGCAGGGGTAGAAGCTTTCTTT.

The genes are TRBV19 and TRBJ2-2, with 7 bases aligning to TRBD2. V was clipped by 8 bases and J by 6 bases; unmatched bases: 6. The germline V gene encodes CDR1 LNHDA and CDR2 SQIVND (reference sequence). This CDR3 contains 13 residues. The CDR3 DNA follows: TGTGCCAGTTGGACGGGAGGCGCCGGGGAGCTGTTTTTT. As protein: CASWTGGAGELFF.

Ten or more counts support this clonotype. The rearrangement uses TRBV20-1 and TRBJ2-7; 12 bases are shared with TRBD2. The CDR3 runs to 14 residues. CDR1 DFQATT and CDR2 SNEGSKA come from the germline V gene (reference sequence). J lost 7 bases, V lost 3 bases, and 7 bases had no gene match. The CDR3, as DNA: TGCAGTGCTAGTTGGACTAGCGGGACTGAAGAGCAGTACTTC. Its translation is CSASWTSGTEEQYF.

This clonotype appeared a few times. V and J are TRBV5-1 and TRBJ1-2; 11 bases line up with TRBD1. Trimming removed 0 bases from V and 6 bases from J; junction bases left unmatched: 7. Germline V gives CDR1 SGHRS, CDR2 YFSETQ. This CDR3 has 16 residues. The CDR3 DNA reads TGCGCCAGCAGCTTGGGTTGGACAGGGGGCGCGGATGGCTACACCTTC. Residues: CASSLGWTGGADGYTF.

This clonotype was counted ten times or more. The chain has TRBV12-3 or TRBV12-4 and TRBJ2-3; D gene unclear. CDR3 length: 11 amino acids. V dropped 5 bases and J dropped 6 bases, with 6 bases sitting between them. The CDR3 reads CASSISDTQYF. The DNA for the CDR3 is TGTGCCAGCAGTATCAGTGATACGCAGTATTTT.

The chain joins TRBV7-2 to TRBJ1-3, with D perhaps TRBD1 (6 bases). Germline CDR1 reads SGHTA; CDR2 reads FQGNSA. This CDR3 is 11 amino acids long. V gave up 5 bases and J gave up 11 bases, with 10 bases separating them. The CDR3 sequence: CASSPGGAIYF. CDR3 DNA sequence: TGTGCCAGCAGCCCCGGGGGCGCCATATATTTT.

This clonotype occurred many times. V gene TRBV2 combines with J gene TRBJ1-1; possibly TRBD1 for D (6 bases). CDR1 is SNHLY and CDR2 is FYNNEI in the germline V gene. The CDR3 has 14 amino acids. V lost 6 bases to trimming and J lost 3 bases, with 14 bases between them. For the CDR3, the DNA is TGTGCCAGCAGGGACTGGGGGCCGGACACTGAAGCTTTCTTT. Residues: CASRDWGPDTEAFF. The full variable domain, in which reference TRBV2 and TRBJ1-1 provide the parts outside the CDR3, is EPEVTQTPSHQVTQMGQEVILRCVPISNHLYFYWYRQILGQKVEFLVSFYNNEISEKSEIFDDQFSVERPDGSNFTLKIRSTKLEDSAMYFCASRDWGPDTEAFFGQGTRLTVV.